The rows below give T cell receptor beta chains drawn from one sample of a study of PD-1 blockade in classical Hodgkin lymphoma. Sequencing was performed with immunoSEQ multiplex PCR; in TCRdb, only in-frame clones are kept and a portion is missing. The table has around 4,000 clones, around 66% seen once. This specimen was CD8+ T cells from blood, taken before the fourth cycle of nivolumab. The receptors shown here come from a human donor with classical Hodgkin lymphoma. Each CDR3 is given with its conserved first and last residue. Fields, in order: V gene, clone size, J gene, D gene, CDR3 DNA, CDR3 protein. A D gene is named only where the DNA matches it firmly. Size is omitted from some rows. Given values are once, few, many or a class for expanded clones.

TRBV6-1	few	TRBJ2-1	.	TGTGCCAGCATTTCGGGGCCTGAGCAGTTCTTC	CASISGPEQFF
TRBV15	few	TRBJ1-2	TRBD1	TGTGCCACCAGCAGAGATCGGACAGGGTGGCCCTATGGCTACACCTTC	CATSRDRTGWPYGYTF
TRBV7-8	.	TRBJ1-1	TRBD1	TGTGCCAGCAGCTTGTATGTTACCTCGGGACAGGAGGGCACTGAAGCTTTCTTT	CASSLYVTSGQEGTEAFF
TRBV29-1	few	TRBJ2-1	TRBD2	TGCAGCGTTGAAGGTCTAGCGGGGGGGCCGAACTACAATGAGCAGTTCTTC	CSVEGLAGGPNYNEQFF
TRBV5-4	.	TRBJ2-7	.	TGTGCCAGCAGCCAAGCCCAAGGAGGGGCGGGTAACTACGAGCAGTACTTC	CASSQAQGGAGNYEQYF
TRBV4-2	.	TRBJ2-7	.	TGTGCCAGCAGCTTAGCGGAAGGGTTGGGTACCGAGCAGTACTTC	CASSLAEGLGTEQYF
TRBV7-9	.	TRBJ2-5	.	TGTGCCAGCAGCTTAGATTGGGAGACCCAGTACTTC	CASSLDWETQYF
TRBV5-1	few	TRBJ1-2	TRBD1	TGCGCCAGCAGCCTGACCGGGACCAGGGGGCGAAACTATGGCTACACCTTC	CASSLTGTRGRNYGYTF
TRBV28	large	TRBJ2-2	.	TGTGCCAGCGCACTCGCGGCCGGTGGACCCGGGGAGCTGTTTTTT	CASALAAGGPGELFF
TRBV2	once	TRBJ1-4	TRBD1	TGTGCCAGCAGTAGAAGGGGGCAGGAGGGGGAAAAACTGTTTTTT	CASSRRGQEGEKLFF
TRBV6-5	.	TRBJ2-1	TRBD2	TGTGCCAGCAGTTATCTCCCGCTAGCGGGGGATAATGAGCAGTTCTTC	CASSYLPLAGDNEQFF
TRBV9	medium-sized	TRBJ2-7	TRBD1	TGTGCCAGCAGCGGGGGACAGGGTGTGACCTACGAGCAGTACTTC	CASSGGQGVTYEQYF
TRBV28	.	TRBJ2-7	.	TGTGCCAGCAGTTTGGGCGTGCCCTACGAGCAGTACTTC	CASSLGVPYEQYF
TRBV19	.	TRBJ1-1	.	TGTGCCAGTAGTATTAGACCGTGGACTGAAGCTTTCTTT	CASSIRPWTEAFF
TRBV30	once	TRBJ2-5	.	TGTGCCTGGGATCGGACTGCAAGTCAAGAGACCCAGTACTTC	CAWDRTASQETQYF
TRBV6-9	.	TRBJ2-1	.	TGTGCCAGCATTTCGGGGCCTGAGCAGTTCTTC	CASISGPEQFF
TRBV5-1	.	TRBJ2-7	TRBD2	TGCGCCAGCAGCTTGGTTTGGGTTAGCGGGAGCGAGCAGTACTTC	CASSLVWVSGSEQYF
TRBV9	.	TRBJ1-2	.	TGTGCCAGCAGCGGGGTGGGAACTAACTATGGCTACACCTTC	CASSGVGTNYGYTF
TRBV6-1	.	TRBJ1-5	.	TGTGCCAGCAGTGACAGGGGCTATAGCAATCAGCCCCAGCATTTT	CASSDRGYSNQPQHF
TRBV5-6	.	TRBJ2-1	.	TGTGCCAGCAGCTCCGGGACGGCTACCTACAATGAGCAGTTCTTC	CASSSGTATYNEQFF
TRBV7-9	few	TRBJ2-2	.	TGTGCCAGCACCCCTAAAGTGACCGGGGAGCTGTTTTTT	CASTPKVTGELFF
TRBV11-3	.	TRBJ2-7	TRBD2	TGTGCCAGCAGCTCGTGGGCTAGCGGGACCTACGAGCAGTACTTC	CASSSWASGTYEQYF
TRBV12-5	.	TRBJ2-1	TRBD1	TGTGCTAGTGGTCCCTGGGACAGGCCCAGGCAGCAGTTCTTC	CASGPWDRPRQQFF
TRBV9	.	TRBJ2-2	TRBD1	TGTGCCAGCAGCGTCGGGACAGGGAGGGACGGGGAGCTGTTTTTT	CASSVGTGRDGELFF
TRBV4-3	.	TRBJ1-1	.	TGCGCCAGCAGCCCGGAGGGTGCGGACACTGAAGCTTTCTTT	CASSPEGADTEAFF
TRBV28	.	TRBJ2-7	TRBD2	TGTGCCAGCAGTCAACCGGGACTAACCTACGAGCAGTACTTC	CASSQPGLTYEQYF
TRBV7-9	.	TRBJ2-3	.	TGTGCCAGCAGCCAATCTACACCGAACGGAGATACGCAGTATTTT	CASSQSTPNGDTQYF
TRBV5-1	once	TRBJ2-7	TRBD1	TGCGCCAGCAGCTTGGGGACAGGGGGCTACGAGCAGTACTTC	CASSLGTGGYEQYF
TRBV6-6	.	TRBJ1-1	.	TGTGCCAGCAGTCCGCGGGCTAACACTGAAGCTTTCTTT	CASSPRANTEAFF
TRBV19	.	TRBJ2-1	.	TGTGCCAGTAGTATAGCGGGGGGCGGGTACAATGAGCAGTTCTTC	CASSIAGGGYNEQFF
TRBV19	.	TRBJ2-1	.	TGTGCCAGTAGTATAGTATCAAACAATGAGCAGTTCTTC	CASSIVSNNEQFF
TRBV15	.	TRBJ2-3	.	TGTGCCACCAGCCCGCGTGAGAGGGTCGGAACAGATACGCAGTATTTT	CATSPRERVGTDTQYF
TRBV19	medium-sized	TRBJ1-2	.	TGTGCCAGTAGTATAGATAGCTATGGCTACACCTTC	CASSIDSYGYTF
TRBV4-1	.	TRBJ1-1	.	TGCGCCAGCAGCCAGGAAGCTCAGCTAAGCACTGAAGCTTTCTTT	CASSQEAQLSTEAFF
TRBV6-5	.	TRBJ1-1	.	TGTGCCAGCAGTACCAACTATGAAGCTTTCTTT	CASSTNYEAFF
TRBV9	few	TRBJ1-1	.	TGTGCCAGCAGCGTAGATTCACGGACCCTCTCCGGAGGTACTGAAGCTTTCTTT	CASSVDSRTLSGGTEAFF
TRBV19	.	TRBJ2-6	.	TGTGCCAGTAGCGAAAGACAGTCTGGGGCCAACGTCCTGACTTTC	CASSERQSGANVLTF
TRBV7-6	.	TRBJ1-1	.	TGTGCCAGCAGCTTGTTAGTGGTGAACACTGAAGCTTTCTTT	CASSLLVVNTEAFF
TRBV2	.	TRBJ1-1	.	TGTGCCAGCAGCTTAGGGGCAGGGATGAACACTGAAGCTTTCTTT	CASSLGAGMNTEAFF
TRBV10-3	few	TRBJ2-1	TRBD1	TGTGCCATCAAGTGGTCAGGAGGGACAGGGGGGCGTCAAAATTTCTTCAATGAGCAGTTCTTC	CAIKWSGGTGGRQNFFNEQFF
TRBV5-1	few	TRBJ2-5	.	TGCGCCAGCAGCGAATTAAAAATGGGAACTGGGATGGAGACCCAGTACTTC	CASSELKMGTGMETQYF
TRBV11-3	.	TRBJ2-7	TRBD2	TGTGCCAGCAGCCCCCTAGCGGGGGGTAATACCTACGAGCAGTACTTC	CASSPLAGGNTYEQYF
TRBV27	.	TRBJ2-7	.	TGTGCCAGCAGGACAGGATTAACCTACGAGCAGTACTTC	CASRTGLTYEQYF
TRBV7-3	large	TRBJ1-2	.	TGTGCCAGCAGCCTCGGCGGGGGAGCCTATGGCTACACCTTC	CASSLGGGAYGYTF
TRBV30	.	TRBJ1-4	.	TGTGCCTGGAGTGACCGGGACATTAATGAAAAACTGTTTTTT	CAWSDRDINEKLFF
TRBV4-3	.	TRBJ1-5	TRBD1	TGCGCCAGCAGCCAAGATTGGGCAGGGGGCATGACTGGCAATCAGCCCCAGCATTTT	CASSQDWAGGMTGNQPQHF